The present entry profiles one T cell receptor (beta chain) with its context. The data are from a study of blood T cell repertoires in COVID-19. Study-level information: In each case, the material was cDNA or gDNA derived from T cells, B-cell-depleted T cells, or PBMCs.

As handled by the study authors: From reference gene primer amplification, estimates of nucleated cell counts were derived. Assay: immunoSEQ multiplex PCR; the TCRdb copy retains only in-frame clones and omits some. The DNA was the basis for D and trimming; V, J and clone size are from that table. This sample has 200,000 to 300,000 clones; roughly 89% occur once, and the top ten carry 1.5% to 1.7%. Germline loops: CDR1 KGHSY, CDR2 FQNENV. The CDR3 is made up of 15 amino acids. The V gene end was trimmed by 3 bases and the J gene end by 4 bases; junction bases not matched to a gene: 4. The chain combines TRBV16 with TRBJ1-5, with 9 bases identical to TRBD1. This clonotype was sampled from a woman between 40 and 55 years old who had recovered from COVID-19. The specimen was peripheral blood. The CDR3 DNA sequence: TGTGCCAGCAGCCACCTGGGACAGGGAAATCAGCCCCAGCATTTT. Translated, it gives CASSHLGQGNQPQHF.